The 21 T cell receptor beta chains listed next were all sequenced from one sample in a study of shared clonotypes between healthy human individuals. Here immunoSEQ multiplex PCR was the method, and the copy in TCRdb shows in-frame clones only, minus some. The table includes fewer than 850,000 clones, around 72% detected once. Sequencing was performed on memory CD4+ T cells sorted from blood. Subset: CD45RA-negative fraction. The source is a woman aged 25 to 39 in good health.

The chain combines TRBV4-1 with TRBJ2-3, with D hard to call. V was shortened by 3 bases and J by 4 bases, with 5 bases between the two germline ends. CDR1 MGHRA and CDR2 YSYEKL come from the germline V gene. This CDR3 comprises 12 residues. Written as DNA, the CDR3 is TGCGCCAGCAGCCAGCGATCAGATACGCAGTATTTT. This gives the protein CASSQRSDTQYF.

The chain uses TRBV11-2 and TRBJ1-1, with D hard to call. The CDR3 consists of 14 residues. Germline V lookup: CDR1 SGHAT, CDR2 FQNNGV. Trimming stripped 3 bases from V and 0 bases from J, with 8 bases between. CDR3 sequence reads: CASSFSRMNTEAFF. CDR3 bases: TGTGCCAGCAGCTTTAGCCGTATGAACACTGAAGCTTTCTTT.

The sample holds one count of this clone. The V gene is TRBV28, the J gene TRBJ2-5, with D perhaps TRBD1 (5 bases). V lost 2 bases, J lost 5 bases, and 12 bases lay in between. This CDR3 is built from 14 residues. The germline CDR1 and CDR2 sequences are MDHEN and SYDVKM. CDR3 in amino acids: CASSLRGSSETQYF. The CDR3 DNA follows: TGTGCCAGCAGTTTAAGGGGTAGCTCGGAGACCCAGTACTTC.

This clone was detected a few times. Different DNA sequences within this sample yield the same CDR3. CDR3 protein: CASSIDRPSYNEQFF. The CDR3 DNA sequence: TGCGCCAGCAGCATCGACAGGCCCTCCTACAATGAGCAGTTCTTC. V gene TRBV5-1 combines with J gene TRBJ2-1; TRBD1 might be the D (6 bases). Germline V gene sequence: CDR1 SGHRS, CDR2 YFSETQ. There are 15 residues in the CDR3. The ends were cut back, 4 bases at V and 0 bases at J, with 11 bases in the middle.

This clone was observed many times. J is TRBJ2-1 and V is TRBV4-1; TRBD2 agrees at 11 bases. J lost 2 bases, V lost 3 bases, and 9 bases had no gene match. Per germline, CDR1 MGHRA and CDR2 YSYEKL. The CDR3 covers 18 residues. CDR3 sequence reads: CASSHVDMGLAAYNEQFF. The CDR3 bases are TGCGCCAGCAGCCACGTCGATATGGGACTAGCGGCCTACAATGAGCAGTTCTTC.

The J gene is TRBJ2-2, the V gene TRBV18; TRBD1 aligns across 7 bases. Germline V gene data show CDR1 as KGHSH and CDR2 as LQKENI. Unmatched junction bases numbered 4, after V lost 3 bases and J lost 0 bases. The CDR3 runs to 16 residues. The CDR3 here is CASSPTGTANTGELFF. The CDR3 DNA is TGTGCCAGCTCACCTACTGGGACAGCGAACACCGGGGAGCTGTTTTTT.

With regard to this clone: Other DNA sequences in this specimen translate into the identical CDR3. The rearrangement links TRBV9 to TRBJ1-1; D unclear. The CDR3 is 14 amino acids. V shed 0 bases and J shed 1 base, with 7 bases lying between them. Germline CDR1 reads SGDLS; CDR2 reads YYNGEE. The DNA for the CDR3 is TGTGCCAGCAGCGTAGATCGGGGGAACACTGAAGCTTTCTTT. It yields the protein CASSVDRGNTEAFF. Combining the CDR3 with reference TRBV9 and TRBJ1-1 gives the whole variable domain DSGVTQTPKHLITATGQRVTLRCSPRSGDLSVYWYQQSLDQGLQFLIQYYNGEERAKGNILERFSAQQFPDLHSELNLSSLELGDSALYFCASSVDRGNTEAFFGQGTRLTVV.

The chain has TRBV7-2 and TRBJ2-3; D gene unclear. Germline V gene data show CDR1 as SGHTA and CDR2 as FQGNSA. Trimming removed 0 bases from V and 4 bases from J, with 8 bases in between. This CDR3 has 14 amino acids. The CDR3 DNA is TGTGCCAGCAGCTTAGCGAGTGGCCCAGATACGCAGTATTTT. This gives the protein CASSLASGPDTQYF.

The chain links TRBV5-1 to TRBJ2-1; TRBD1 aligns across 8 bases. This CDR3 spans 16 amino acids. Germline V gives CDR1 SGHRS, CDR2 YFSETQ. J was trimmed by 7 bases and V by 3 bases; bases with no gene match: 12. CDR3 sequence: CASSSPPGQVNNEQFF. The CDR3 DNA sequence: TGCGCCAGCAGCTCACCCCCGGGACAGGTCAATAATGAGCAGTTCTTC.

The V call is TRBV5-1, the J call TRBJ2-7, with D uncertain. The germline V and J ends were trimmed by 0 bases and 6 bases, with 4 bases remaining between them. CDR3 size: 11 residues. Germline V lookup: CDR1 SGHRS, CDR2 YFSETQ. The CDR3 DNA follows: TGCGCCAGCAGCTTGGGCCGCGAGCAGTACTTC. It translates to CASSLGREQYF.

This chain joins TRBV11-2 and TRBJ1-1, with D tentatively TRBD1 (5 bases). This CDR3 has 12 amino acids. With 0 bases removed from V and 10 bases from J, the gap between germline ends came to 9 bases. Looked up from germline, CDR1 is SGHAT and CDR2 is FQNNGV. This CDR3 is CASSLDPGRAFF. CDR3 DNA: TGTGCCAGCAGCTTAGATCCAGGGAGAGCTTTCTTT.

Remarks on this clone: Within the sample, other DNA sequences also encode this same CDR3. The rearrangement uses TRBV5-1 and TRBJ1-3; D might be TRBD1 (5 bases). The CDR3 is made up of 14 amino acids. Germline CDR1 and CDR2: SGHRS and YFSETQ. Deletions cut 4 bases from V and 0 bases from J, with 8 bases between. CDR3 region: CASSLGTSGNTIYF. In nucleotides, the CDR3 is TGCGCCAGCAGCCTAGGGACCTCTGGAAACACCATATATTTT. Using reference TRBV5-1 and TRBJ1-3 for the parts outside the CDR3, the full variable domain is KAGVTQTPRYLIKTRGQQVTLSCSPISGHRSVSWYQQTPGQGLQFLFEYFSETQRNKGNFPGRFSGRQFSNSRSEMNVSTLELGDSALYLCASSLGTSGNTIYFGEGSWLTVV.

This clone was detected only a few times. CDR3 sequence (DNA): TGTGCCAGCAGCACGAACAGGGGGTTGGGAGAAAAACTGTTTTTT. The encoded protein is CASSTNRGLGEKLFF. The chain combines TRBV28 with TRBJ1-4; TRBD1 aligns across 8 bases. The CDR3 covers 15 residues. From germline, CDR1 is MDHEN and CDR2 SYDVKM. With V trimmed by 6 bases and J by 8 bases, 11 bases remained unmatched.

Only one count was recorded for this clone. The chain recombines TRBV5-6 with TRBJ2-1, with 11 nucleotides matching TRBD2. Germline V gene lookup returns CDR1 SGHDT and CDR2 YYEEEE. The length of the CDR3 is 15 residues. Losses at the gene ends were 3 bases for V and 10 bases for J; bases not matched to a gene: 9. For the CDR3, the DNA is TGTGCCAGCAGCTCGGGACTAGCGGAGGTTGGGGAGCAGTTCTTC. The encoded protein is CASSSGLAEVGEQFF.

This chain joins TRBV30 and TRBJ2-7; possible D gene TRBD1, 5 bases. Trimming left V 0 bases short and J 6 bases short, with 12 bases between. This CDR3 contains 13 residues. The V gene's germline CDR1 is GTSNPN and CDR2 SVGIG (reference sequence). The CDR3 coding sequence is TGTGCCTGGAGTGTACAGGAACGTAGCGAGCAGTACTTC. Its protein product is CAWSVQERSEQYF. Together with reference TRBV30 and TRBJ2-7, the CDR3 gives the full variable domain: SQTIHQWPATLVQPVGSPLSLECTVEGTSNPNLYWYRQAAGRGLQLLFYSVGIGQISSEVPQNLSASRPQDRQFILSSKKLLLSDSGFYLCAWSVQERSEQYFGPGTRLTVT.

This clone occurred a few times. A much larger clone sits a single nucleotide away, making a read error possible. J is TRBJ2-7 and V is TRBV5-1; D uncertain. Trimming cost V 4 bases and J 2 bases, with 4 bases left between them. This CDR3 has 11 amino acids. The germline gives CDR1 SGHRS, CDR2 YFSETQ. CDR3: CASSQTYEQYF. Written as DNA, the CDR3 is TGCGCCAGCAGCCAAACCTACGAGCAGTACTTC.

This chain uses TRBV4-1 with TRBJ2-1, with 7 bases fitting TRBD1. V was clipped by 5 bases and J by 4 bases; unmatched bases: 5. The CDR3 has 14 residues. The germline V gene encodes CDR1 MGHRA and CDR2 YSYEKL. This CDR3 reads CASSYPGQYNEQFF. Here the CDR3 DNA reads TGCGCCAGCAGCTATCCGGGACAGTACAATGAGCAGTTCTTC.

V gene TRBV19 combines with J gene TRBJ2-6; D is uncertain. V lost 5 bases, J lost 0 bases, and 8 bases lay in between. CDR1 and CDR2 (germline): LNHDA, SQIVND (reference sequence). CDR3 size: 15 residues. As DNA, the CDR3 is TGTGCCAGTAGTTTGCCGACCTCTGGGGCCAACGTCCTGACTTTC. Its protein product is CASSLPTSGANVLTF.

This chain joins TRBV10-1 and TRBJ2-1; 9 nucleotides line up with TRBD2. Germline V gene data show CDR1 as WNHNN and CDR2 as SYGVQD (reference sequence). The CDR3 is 17 residues long. The trim removed 0 bases at V and 3 bases at J, leaving 6 bases unmatched. The CDR3 region has the DNA TGCGCCAGCAGTGAGTCCCCGGGACTAGCACACTACAATGAGCAGTTCTTC. Its translation is CASSESPGLAHYNEQFF.

The gene calls are TRBV18 and TRBJ2-7; D is ambiguous. The CDR3 length is 12 residues. Deletions cut 2 bases from V and 6 bases from J, with 8 bases between. Germline lookup yields CDR1 KGHSH and CDR2 LQKENI. The CDR3 spells CASSPKSSEQYF. As DNA, the CDR3 is TGTGCCAGCTCACCAAAGAGCAGCGAGCAGTACTTC.

The rearrangement joins TRBV29-1 to TRBJ2-1, with 7 bases identical to TRBD2. Germline-derived CDR1 and CDR2 are SQVTM and ANQGSEA. V was pared by 7 bases and J by 5 bases, with 8 bases of the junction left unmatched. The CDR3 consists of 13 residues. The CDR3 DNA sequence: TGCAGCGCAAGACTAGCCACGAACAATGAGCAGTTCTTC. This translates into CSARLATNNEQFF.